This T cell receptor (beta chain) came from a study of blood T cell repertoires in COVID-19. Study overall: The samples span acute and convalescent COVID-19 from the United States, Italy and Spain. PBMCs, B-cell-depleted T cells, or T cells were the source of the cDNA or gDNA that made up the material.

This CDR3 region has 12 residues. V was clipped by 5 bases and J by 6 bases; unmatched bases: 3. Germline-derived CDR1 and CDR2 are LNHDA and SQIVND (reference sequence). Enrollment of patients from Seattle took place during active infection, with longitudinal follow-up. The repertoire was sequenced with immunoSEQ multiplex PCR; TCRdb's copy has only in-frame clones and lacks some. The table shows roughly 440,000 clones, with approximately 90% occurring only once. Specimen: peripheral blood. This TCR was recovered from a woman in her forties or fifties with COVID-19, enrolled during active disease. The gene calls are TRBV19 and TRBJ1-2; TRBD1 agrees at 7 bases. This CDR3 reads CASSGGTDGYTF. CDR3 sequence (DNA): TGTGCCAGTAGTGGGGGGACAGATGGCTACACCTTC.